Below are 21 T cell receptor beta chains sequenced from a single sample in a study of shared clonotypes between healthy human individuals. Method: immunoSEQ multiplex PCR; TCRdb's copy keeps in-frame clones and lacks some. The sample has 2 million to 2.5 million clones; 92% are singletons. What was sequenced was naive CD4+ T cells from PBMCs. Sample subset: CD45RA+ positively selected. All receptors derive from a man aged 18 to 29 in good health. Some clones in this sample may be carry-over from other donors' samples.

The CDR3 DNA is TGTGCCAGCTCACTTCTTAGCGGGTCGAACGCCTACGAGCAGTACTTC. Its protein product is CASSLLSGSNAYEQYF. This rearrangement joins TRBV18 to TRBJ2-7, with 7 bases fitting TRBD2. J gave up 2 bases and V 4 bases, and 11 bases lay outside the gene matches. The CDR3 consists of 16 residues. Germline CDR1 reads KGHSH; CDR2 reads LQKENI.

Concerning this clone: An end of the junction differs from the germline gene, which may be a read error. The CDR3 reads CASTPRGSDF. Here the CDR3 DNA reads TGTGCCAGCACCCCAAGGGGATCGGACTTC. The chain employs TRBV27 and TRBJ2-7; D is possibly TRBD1 (5 bases). The CDR3 covers 10 residues. The germline V gene encodes CDR1 MNHEY and CDR2 SMNVEV (reference sequence).

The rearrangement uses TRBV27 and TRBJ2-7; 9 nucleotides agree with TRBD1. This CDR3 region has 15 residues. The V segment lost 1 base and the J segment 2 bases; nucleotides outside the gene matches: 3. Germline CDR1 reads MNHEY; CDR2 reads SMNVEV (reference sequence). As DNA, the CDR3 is TGTGCCAGCAGTTTATTCCGGGACAGGGCCTACGAGCAGTACTTC. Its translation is CASSLFRDRAYEQYF.

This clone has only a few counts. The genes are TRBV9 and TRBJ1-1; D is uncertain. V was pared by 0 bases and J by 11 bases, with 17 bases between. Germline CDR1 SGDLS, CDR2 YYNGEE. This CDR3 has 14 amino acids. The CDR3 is CASSVDTAVPTAFF. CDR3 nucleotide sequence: TGTGCCAGCAGCGTAGATACAGCTGTTCCGACGGCTTTCTTT.

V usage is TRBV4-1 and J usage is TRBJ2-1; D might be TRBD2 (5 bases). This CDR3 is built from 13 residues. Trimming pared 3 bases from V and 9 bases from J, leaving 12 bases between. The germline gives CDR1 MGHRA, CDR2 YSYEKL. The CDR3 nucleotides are TGCGCCAGCAGCCAGCTACTAGTACCTGAGCAGTTCTTC. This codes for CASSQLLVPEQFF.

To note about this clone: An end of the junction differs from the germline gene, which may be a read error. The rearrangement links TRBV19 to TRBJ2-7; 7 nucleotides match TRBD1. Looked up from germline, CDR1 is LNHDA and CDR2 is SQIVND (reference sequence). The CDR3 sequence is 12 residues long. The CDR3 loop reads CASSPRQGTRHF. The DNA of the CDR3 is TGTGCCAGTAGTCCCCGACAGGGCACAAGACACTTC.

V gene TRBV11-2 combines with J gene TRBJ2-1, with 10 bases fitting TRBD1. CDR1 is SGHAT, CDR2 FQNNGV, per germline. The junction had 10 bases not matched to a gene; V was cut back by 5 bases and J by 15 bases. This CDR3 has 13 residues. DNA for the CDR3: TGTGCCAGCAGCACCACCTGGGACAGGGGTTTGTTCTTC. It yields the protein CASSTTWDRGLFF. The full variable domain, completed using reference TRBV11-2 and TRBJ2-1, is EAGVAQSPRYKIIEKRQSVAFWCNPISGHATLYWYQQILGQGPKLLIQFQNNGVVDDSQLPKDRFSAERLKGVDSTLKIQPAKLEDSAVYLCASSTTWDRGLFFGPGTRLTVL.

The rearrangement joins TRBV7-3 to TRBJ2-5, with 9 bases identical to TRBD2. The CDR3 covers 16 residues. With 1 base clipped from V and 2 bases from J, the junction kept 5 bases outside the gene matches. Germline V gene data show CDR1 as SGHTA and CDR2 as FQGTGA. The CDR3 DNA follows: TGTGCCAGCAGCTTAATCGGGCTAGCGGGACAAGAGACCCAGTACTTC. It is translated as CASSLIGLAGQETQYF.

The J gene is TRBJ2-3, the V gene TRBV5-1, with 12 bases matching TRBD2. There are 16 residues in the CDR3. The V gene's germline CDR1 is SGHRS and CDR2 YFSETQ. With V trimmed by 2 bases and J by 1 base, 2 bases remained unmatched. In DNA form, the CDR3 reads TGCGCCAGCAGCTTTCTAGCGGGAGGGGGCACAGATACGCAGTATTTT. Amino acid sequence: CASSFLAGGGTDTQYF. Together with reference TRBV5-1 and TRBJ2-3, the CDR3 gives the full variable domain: KAGVTQTPRYLIKTRGQQVTLSCSPISGHRSVSWYQQTPGQGLQFLFEYFSETQRNKGNFPGRFSGRQFSNSRSEMNVSTLELGDSALYLCASSFLAGGGTDTQYFGPGTRLTVL.

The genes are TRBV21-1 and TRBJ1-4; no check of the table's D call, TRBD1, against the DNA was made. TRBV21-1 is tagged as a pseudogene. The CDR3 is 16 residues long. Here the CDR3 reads CASSKRGQGRVLLLFF. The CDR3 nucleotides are TGTGCCAGCAGCAAGAGGGGACAGGGGAGGGTTCTATTGCTGTTTTTT.

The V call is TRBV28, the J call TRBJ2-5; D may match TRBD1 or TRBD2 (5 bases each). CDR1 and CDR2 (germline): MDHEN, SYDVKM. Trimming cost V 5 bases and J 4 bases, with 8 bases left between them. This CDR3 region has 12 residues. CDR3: CASSVGVETQYF. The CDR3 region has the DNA TGTGCCAGCAGTGTGGGGGTAGAGACCCAGTACTTC.

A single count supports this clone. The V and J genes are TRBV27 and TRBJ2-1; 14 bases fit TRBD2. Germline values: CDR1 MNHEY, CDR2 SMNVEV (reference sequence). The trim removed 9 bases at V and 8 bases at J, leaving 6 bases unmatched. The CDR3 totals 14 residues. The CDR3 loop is CASRLAGGLYEQFF. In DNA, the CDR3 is TGTGCCAGTAGACTAGCGGGAGGGTTGTATGAGCAGTTCTTC.

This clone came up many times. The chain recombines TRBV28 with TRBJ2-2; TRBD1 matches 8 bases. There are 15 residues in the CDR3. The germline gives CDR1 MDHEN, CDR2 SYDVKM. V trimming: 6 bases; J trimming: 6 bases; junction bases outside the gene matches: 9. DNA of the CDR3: TGTGCCAGCAGGGAGGACAGGGAGGTCGCCGGGGAGCTGTTTTTT. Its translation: CASREDREVAGELFF.

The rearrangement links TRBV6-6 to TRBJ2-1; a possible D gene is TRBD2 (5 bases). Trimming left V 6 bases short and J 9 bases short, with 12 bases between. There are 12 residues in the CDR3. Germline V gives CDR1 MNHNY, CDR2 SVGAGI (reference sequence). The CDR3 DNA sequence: TGTGCCAGCAGACCCCCTGAGGGTGAGCAGTTCTTC. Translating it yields CASRPPEGEQFF.

This CDR3 is CAWSVNSLNQPQHF. The CDR3 nucleotides are TGTGCCTGGAGTGTAAACAGCCTCAATCAGCCCCAGCATTTT. V gene TRBV30 combines with J gene TRBJ1-5; D is undetermined. V gave up 0 bases and J gave up 3 bases, with 9 bases separating them. The CDR3 is made up of 14 amino acids. Germline V lookup: CDR1 GTSNPN, CDR2 SVGIG (reference sequence).

The CDR3 DNA follows: TGTGCCAGCAGTGAATTCGAGCGATACGAGCAGTACTTC. Amino acid sequence: CASSEFERYEQYF. The chain has TRBV6-1 and TRBJ2-7, with D unresolved. V lost 2 bases, J lost 4 bases, and 9 bases lay in between. Per the germline V gene, CDR1 is MNHNS and CDR2 is SASEGT. The CDR3 runs 13 residues.

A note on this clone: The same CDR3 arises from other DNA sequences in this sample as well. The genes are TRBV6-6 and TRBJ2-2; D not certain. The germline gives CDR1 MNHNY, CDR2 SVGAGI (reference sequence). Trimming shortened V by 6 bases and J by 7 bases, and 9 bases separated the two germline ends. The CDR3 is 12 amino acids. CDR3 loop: CASSPGSGELFF. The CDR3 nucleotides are TGTGCCAGCAGCCCTGGAAGCGGGGAGCTGTTTTTT.

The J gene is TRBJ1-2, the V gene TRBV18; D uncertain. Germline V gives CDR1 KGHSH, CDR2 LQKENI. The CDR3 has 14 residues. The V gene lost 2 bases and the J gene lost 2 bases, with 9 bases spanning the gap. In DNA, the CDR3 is TGTGCCAGCTCACCAGGGCCGGGAAACTATGGCTACACCTTC. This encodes CASSPGPGNYGYTF. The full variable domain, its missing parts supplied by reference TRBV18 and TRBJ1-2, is NAGVMQNPRHLVRRRGQEARLRCSPMKGHSHVYWYRQLPEEGLKFMVYLQKENIIDESGMPKERFSAEFPKEGPSILRIQQVVRGDSAAYFCASSPGPGNYGYTFGSGTRLTVV.

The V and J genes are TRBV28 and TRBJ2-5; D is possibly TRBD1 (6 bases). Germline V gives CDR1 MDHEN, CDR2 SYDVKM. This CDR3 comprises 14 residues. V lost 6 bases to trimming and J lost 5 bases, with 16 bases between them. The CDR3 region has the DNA TGTGCCAGCAGATCCTTTGGGGGCGGCGAGACCCAGTACTTC. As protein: CASRSFGGGETQYF.

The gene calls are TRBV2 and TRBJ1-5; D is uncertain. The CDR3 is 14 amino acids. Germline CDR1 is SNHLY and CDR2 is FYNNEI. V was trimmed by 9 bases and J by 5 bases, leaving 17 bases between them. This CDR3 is CASSIGNRDQPQHF. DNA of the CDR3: TGTGCCAGTTCCATAGGGAATAGAGATCAGCCCCAGCATTTT.

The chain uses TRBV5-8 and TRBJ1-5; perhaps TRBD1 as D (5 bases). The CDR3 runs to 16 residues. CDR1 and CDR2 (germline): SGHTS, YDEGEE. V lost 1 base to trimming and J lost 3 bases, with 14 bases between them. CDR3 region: CASSLFQGIPNQPQHF. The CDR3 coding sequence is TGTGCCAGCAGCTTGTTTCAGGGAATTCCCAATCAGCCCCAGCATTTT.